What follows describes a single T cell receptor beta chain. The antigen is undetermined. The data belong to a study of OX40 agonist ivuxolimab in advanced cancers. Study-wide background: Partial responses were achieved by three patients, one with hepatocellular carcinoma and two with cutaneous melanoma.

Looked up from germline, CDR1 is LNHDA and CDR2 is SQIVND (reference sequence). The length of the CDR3 is 14 residues. V lost 0 bases and J 6 bases, leaving 12 bases between the germline ends. Study conclusions and caveats: Doses of 0.1 to 3.0 mg/kg were accompanied by clonal expansion of CD4+ and CD8+ blood T cells by week 6. On average, CD8+ T cells had more expanded clones than CD4+.

TCRdb's copy holds only in-frame clones and misses some; the assay was immunoSEQ multiplex PCR. The table includes 40,000 to 45,000 clones, under 90% detected once. Anyone with autoimmune disease history or systemic immunosuppression was excluded. This chain links TRBV19 with TRBJ2-7; D might be TRBD1 (7 bases). The clonotype was recovered from an adult with an advanced solid tumor such as melanoma, head and neck, liver or kidney cancer. The sequenced sample was CD4+ or CD8+ T cells sorted from blood, obtained in a trial of the OX40 agonist ivuxolimab. The CDR3 sequence: CASSIDRGTAEQYF. CDR3 sequence (DNA): TGTGCCAGTAGTATAGATCGCGGGACAGCCGAGCAGTACTTC. Variable domain in full (rest from reference TRBV19 and TRBJ2-7): DGGITQSPKYLFRKEGQNVTLSCEQNLNHDAMYWYRQDPGQGLRLIYYSQIVNDFQKGDIAEGYSVSREKKESFPLTVTSAQKNPTAFYLCASSIDRGTAEQYFGPGTRLTVT.